Sequencing of this T cell receptor (beta chain) was carried out in a study of T cell repertoires and HLA-DP antigens. The CDR3 runs to 16 residues. Germline assignment: CDR1 SGHRS and CDR2 YFSETQ. V shed 0 bases and J 3 bases; nucleotides not matched to a gene: 4. This clone was detected only a few times. What it recognizes is unknown. The protocol was immunoSEQ multiplex PCR, while the TCRdb copy is restricted to in-frame clones and leaves out a portion. The sample has almost 90,000 clones, approximately 89% seen once. This sequence originates from a man aged 50 to 60 in good health and CMV-seronegative. The gene calls are TRBV5-1 and TRBJ2-1, with 9 bases lining up with TRBD2. Source material: CD4+ T cells from PBMCs. CDR3 DNA sequence: TGCGCCAGCAGCTTGGTAGCGGGGGCCCTCTACAATGAGCAGTTCTTC. Translation: CASSLVAGALYNEQFF.